These T cell receptor beta chains were read from a single sample in a study of T-cell memory formation after mild COVID-19. A single record per CDR3 protein comes from TCRdb applying MiXCR to the 5' RACE reads. The sample yields 300,000 to 400,000 distinct CDR3 sequences, over 10% seen once. What was sequenced was PBMCs or a T cell subset sorted from them (not recorded which). The source is a man aged 18 to 29 who had mild COVID-19 (a few samples of this study predate the infection). Cell type and time point are not known. Both conserved end residues are trimmed from each CDR3. D genes are given only for firm matches.

v_gene	j_gene	d_gene	CDR3aa
TRBV12-3/TRBV12-4	TRBJ1-2	.	ASSPRTDTYGYT
TRBV5-6	TRBJ2-5	TRBD1	ASSLRRQGGETQY
TRBV2	TRBJ1-2	.	ASSEDRANYGYT
TRBV7-2	TRBJ1-4	.	ASSYYNEKLF
TRBV2	TRBJ1-6	.	ASSERVRSNSPLH
TRBV7-9	TRBJ2-1	.	ASSPSRGANEQF
TRBV4-3	TRBJ2-5	.	ASSQDMGETQY
TRBV5-5	TRBJ1-1	.	ASSFQPQNTEAF
TRBV5-1	TRBJ2-3	.	ASSLAPKSTDTQY
TRBV10-3	TRBJ1-5	.	AISREGGREPQH
TRBV5-6	TRBJ2-1	.	ASSLEGISSYNEQF
TRBV20-1	TRBJ2-2	.	SAHGLAGELF
TRBV12-3/TRBV12-4	TRBJ1-2	.	ASSFRQGTNYGYT
TRBV10-3	TRBJ2-1	.	AISDPSYNEQF
TRBV5-1	TRBJ2-7	.	ASRSEQGFFEQY
TRBV29-1	TRBJ2-7	.	SAEDPTYEQY
TRBV12-3/TRBV12-4	TRBJ2-5	.	ASSFLTPETQY
TRBV15	TRBJ1-1	.	ATSRDVAVGEAF
TRBV12-3/TRBV12-4	TRBJ2-2	TRBD2	ASERGSNTGELF
TRBV5-1	TRBJ1-5	.	ASSLWGAQPQH
TRBV6-5	TRBJ1-2	TRBD1	ASRPDRGRGYT
TRBV20-1	TRBJ2-1	.	SARDYQAGRYEQF
TRBV24-1	TRBJ1-1	.	ATSDRAFQGGAF
TRBV11-3	TRBJ2-7	.	ASSLDGQNEKY
TRBV5-1	TRBJ1-1	.	ASSLMGVGTEAF
TRBV5-1	TRBJ1-1	TRBD1	ASSRRTGQNTEAF
TRBV10-3	TRBJ2-1	TRBD2	AISSGGRDEQF
TRBV7-2	TRBJ2-7	.	ASSLGGGTAYEQY
TRBV10-3	TRBJ2-1	.	ATSYGNEQF
TRBV6-2/TRBV6-3	TRBJ2-7	TRBD1	ASSGYRGFLYEQY
TRBV28	TRBJ2-3	.	ASTHRGDTQY
TRBV24-1	TRBJ2-5	TRBD1	ATSDSQGTQETQY
TRBV5-1	TRBJ2-7	.	ASSLTGYGEQY
TRBV4-3	TRBJ2-6	.	ASSQDPTATAGANVLT